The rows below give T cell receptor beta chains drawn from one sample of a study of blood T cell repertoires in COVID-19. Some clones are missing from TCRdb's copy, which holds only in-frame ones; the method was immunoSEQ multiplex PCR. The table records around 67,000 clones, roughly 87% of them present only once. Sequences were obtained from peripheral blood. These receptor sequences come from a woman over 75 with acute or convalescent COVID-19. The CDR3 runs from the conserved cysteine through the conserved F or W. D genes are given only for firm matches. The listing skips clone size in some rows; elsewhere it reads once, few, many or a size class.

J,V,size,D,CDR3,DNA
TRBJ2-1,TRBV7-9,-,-,CASSLDGGNYNEQFF,TGTGCCAGCAGCTTAGATGGCGGGAACTACAATGAGCAGTTCTTC
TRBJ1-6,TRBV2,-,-,CASRMDLFRGPNSPLHF,TGTGCCAGCAGAATGGACCTTTTCAGGGGACCTAATTCACCCCTCCACTTT
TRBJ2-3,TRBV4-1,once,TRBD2,CASSQETVTSTGGTQYF,TGCGCCAGCAGCCAAGAAACAGTGACTAGCACGGGTGGTACGCAGTATTTT
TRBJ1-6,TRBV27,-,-,CASSLGAGVSPLHF,TGTGCCAGCAGTTTAGGGGCAGGGGTTTCGCCCCTCCACTTT
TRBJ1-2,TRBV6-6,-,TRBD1,CASTDRGRSIDGYTF,TGTGCCAGCACCGACAGGGGGCGAAGTATAGATGGCTACACCTTC
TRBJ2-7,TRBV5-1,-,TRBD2,CASSFREAYEQYF,TGCGCCAGCAGCTTTCGGGAGGCATACGAGCAGTACTTC
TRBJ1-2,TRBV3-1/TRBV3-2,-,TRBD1,CASSQGTGTGIGGYTF,TGTGCCAGCAGCCAAGGGACCGGGACAGGGATCGGCGGCTACACCTTC
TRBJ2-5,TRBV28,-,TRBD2,CASSLDTSGAQETQYF,TGTGCCAGCAGTTTAGACACTAGCGGGGCCCAAGAGACCCAGTACTTC
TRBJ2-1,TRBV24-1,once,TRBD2,CATSEPRSGGYNEQFF,TGTGCCACCAGTGAGCCTAGGAGCGGGGGGTACAATGAGCAGTTCTTC
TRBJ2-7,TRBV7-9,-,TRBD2,CASSFGGAVDEQYF,TGTGCCAGCAGCTTCGGGGGGGCGGTGGACGAGCAGTACTTC
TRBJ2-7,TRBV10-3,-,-,CAISASLSPYEQYF,TGTGCCATCAGTGCGAGTTTATCCCCCTACGAGCAGTACTTC
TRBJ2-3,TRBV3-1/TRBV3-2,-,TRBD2,CASSPRLAWSGTQYF,TGTGCCAGCAGCCCGCGACTAGCGTGGTCGGGTACGCAGTATTTT
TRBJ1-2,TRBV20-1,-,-,CSVPSRDGYTF,TGCAGTGTGCCATCGCGAGATGGCTACACCTTC
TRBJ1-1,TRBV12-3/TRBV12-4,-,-,CASSLSYTEAFF,TGTGCCAGCAGCCTAAGCTACACTGAAGCTTTCTTT
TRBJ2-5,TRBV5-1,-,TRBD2,CASSTWVGLAVEETQYF,TGCGCCAGCAGCACCTGGGTGGGACTAGCGGTAGAGGAGACCCAGTACTTC
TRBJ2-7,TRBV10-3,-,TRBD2,CAISEAAGPSYEQYF,TGTGCCATCAGTGAGGCAGCGGGGCCTTCTTACGAGCAGTACTTC
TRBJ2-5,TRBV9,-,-,CASSVGQGQETQYF,TGTGCCAGCAGCGTAGGGCAGGGTCAAGAGACCCAGTACTTC
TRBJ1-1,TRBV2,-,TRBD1,CASSAGQGPEAFF,TGTGCCAGCAGCGCGGGACAGGGGCCTGAAGCTTTCTTT
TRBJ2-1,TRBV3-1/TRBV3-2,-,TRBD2,CASSHRAGGGEQFF,TGTGCCAGCAGCCACCGCGCGGGGGGTGGTGAGCAGTTCTTC
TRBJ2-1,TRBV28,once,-,CASSFSTGEEFF,TGTGCCAGCAGTTTTTCCACAGGCGAGGAGTTCTTC
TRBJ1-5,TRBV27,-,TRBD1,CASTPQGRDQPQHF,TGTGCCAGCACCCCACAGGGGCGGGATCAGCCCCAGCATTTT
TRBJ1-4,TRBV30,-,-,CAWKSVVRVSGKLFF,TGTGCCTGGAAAAGTGTTGTCCGGGTCAGCGGAAAACTGTTTTTT
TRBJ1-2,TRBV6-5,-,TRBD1,CASMTDRVYGYTF,TGTGCCAGCATGACGGACAGGGTCTATGGCTACACCTTC
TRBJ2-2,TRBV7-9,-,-,CASSPDSGVTGELFF,TGTGCCAGCAGCCCTGACAGTGGGGTCACCGGGGAGCTGTTTTTT
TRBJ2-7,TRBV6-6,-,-,CASSYTGLSYEQYF,TGTGCCAGCAGTTACACGGGACTTTCCTACGAGCAGTACTTC
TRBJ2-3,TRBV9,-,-,CASSVGIPPDTQYF,TGTGCCAGCAGCGTAGGTATCCCTCCAGATACGCAGTATTTT
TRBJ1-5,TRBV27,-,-,CASSAGAYRDGQPQHF,TGTGCCAGCTCCGCAGGGGCCTACAGGGACGGTCAGCCCCAGCATTTT
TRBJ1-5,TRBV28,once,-,CASASGTYQPQHF,TGTGCCAGCGCTTCAGGAACTTATCAGCCCCAGCATTTT
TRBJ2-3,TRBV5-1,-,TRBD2,CASSPVAGGDTQYF,TGCGCCAGCAGCCCGGTAGCGGGGGGGGATACGCAGTATTTT
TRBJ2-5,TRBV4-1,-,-,CASSQANSGVGTQYF,TGCGCCAGCAGCCAAGCGAATTCGGGGGTGGGGACCCAGTACTTC
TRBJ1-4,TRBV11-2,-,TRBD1,CASSPGQGYWEKLFF,TGTGCCAGCAGCCCCGGACAGGGATATTGGGAAAAACTGTTTTTT
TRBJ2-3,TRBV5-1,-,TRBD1,CASSYDRASTDTQYF,TGCGCCAGCAGCTATGACAGGGCTAGCACAGATACGCAGTATTTT
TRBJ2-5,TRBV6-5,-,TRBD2,CASLPGGLQETQYF,TGTGCCAGCCTACCCGGGGGGTTACAAGAGACCCAGTACTTC